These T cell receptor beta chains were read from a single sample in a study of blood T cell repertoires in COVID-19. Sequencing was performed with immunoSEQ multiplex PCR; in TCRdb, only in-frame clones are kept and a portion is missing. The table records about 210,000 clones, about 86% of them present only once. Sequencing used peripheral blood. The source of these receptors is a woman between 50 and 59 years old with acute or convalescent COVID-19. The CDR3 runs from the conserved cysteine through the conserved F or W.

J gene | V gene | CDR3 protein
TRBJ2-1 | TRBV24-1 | CATSDQGQGANEQFF
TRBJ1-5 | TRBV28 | CASSADSLNQPQHF
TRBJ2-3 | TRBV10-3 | CAISDPDRVADTQYF
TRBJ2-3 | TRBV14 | CASSQDRGSDTQYF
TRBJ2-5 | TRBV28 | CATKQGAHRETQYF
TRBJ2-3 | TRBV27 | CASSLAGRDTDTQYF
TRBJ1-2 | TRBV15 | CATSREEGFSDGYTF
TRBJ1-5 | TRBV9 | CASNRGADSNQPQHF
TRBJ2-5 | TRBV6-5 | CASRHRGFYEETQYF
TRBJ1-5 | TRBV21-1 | CALLGQGNQPQHF
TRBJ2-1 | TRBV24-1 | CATSVYNEQFF
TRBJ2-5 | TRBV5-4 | CASSTGVVVETQYF
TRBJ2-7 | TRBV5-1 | CASSLGGRNSYEQYF
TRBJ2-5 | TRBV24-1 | CATSDLQAGLQETQYF
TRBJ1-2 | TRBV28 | CATGGVDYGYTF